In its sample, the clone carrying this T cell receptor (beta chain) was seen once. The target antigen is unknown. This CDR3 has 13 amino acids. Per germline, CDR1 LGHNA and CDR2 YNFKEQ. The V gene lost 0 bases and the J gene lost 1 base, with 3 bases spanning the gap. These data belong to a study of T cell repertoires in cytomegalovirus infection. Study-level information: Both a matching HLA type and CMV infection were indicated by public TCR beta signatures. Study findings and constraints: The cumulative frequency of public TCR beta families distinguished individuals who carried CMV together with the relevant HLA. CMV-specific TCR beta clonotypes restricted by HLA-C were the ones dominating the ex vivo response.

MiXCR, run by TCRdb on the reads, gives a single entry per CDR3 protein. The data contain about 260,000 distinct CDR3 sequences, roughly 10% of them singletons. The source of this sequence is a human donor in good health (CMV status not recorded). Some clones in this sample may be carry-over from other donors' samples. Input material: PBMCs. The J gene is TRBJ2-5, the V gene TRBV4-2, with no clear D. CDR3 coding DNA: TGTGCCAGCAGCCAAGAAGCCCAAGAGACCCAGTACTTC. Its translation is CASSQEAQETQYF.